These 16 T cell receptor beta chains originate from one sample sequenced in a study of OX40 agonist ivuxolimab in advanced cancers. Only in-frame clones appear in the TCRdb table, and some are missing; sequencing was by immunoSEQ multiplex PCR. The data contain roughly 41,000 clones, around 83% of them singletons. Sequencing used CD4+ or CD8+ T cells sorted from blood, obtained in a trial of the OX40 agonist ivuxolimab. The source of these receptors is an adult with an advanced solid tumor such as melanoma, head and neck, liver or kidney cancer.

This clone was seen only a few times. The rearrangement links TRBV18 to TRBJ2-7; the match to TRBD1 covers 8 bases. The CDR3 sequence is 13 residues long. The germline V gene encodes CDR1 KGHSH and CDR2 LQKENI. V was clipped by 0 bases and J by 7 bases; unmatched bases: 2. The CDR3 region is CASSPPDRVEQYF. The CDR3 DNA sequence: TGTGCCAGCTCACCACCGGACAGGGTGGAGCAGTACTTC.

This chain links TRBV9 with TRBJ1-6, with 8 positions matching TRBD1. CDR1 SGDLS and CDR2 YYNGEE come from the germline V gene. CDR3 length equals 15 residues. V shed 0 bases, J shed 6 bases, and the junction held 2 bases outside the gene matches. CDR3 DNA sequence: TGTGCCAGCAGCGTAGCTACAGGGGGTAATTCACCCCTCCACTTT. It encodes CASSVATGGNSPLHF.

This clone was recorded once. The rearrangement joins TRBV2 to TRBJ1-4; D gene unclear. The germline V gene has CDR1 SNHLY and CDR2 FYNNEI. Trimming took off 5 bases at V and 7 bases at J, with 14 bases between the two ends. CDR3 length equals 14 residues. CDR3 loop: CASSPRAASEKLFF. The CDR3, as DNA: TGTGCCAGCAGTCCCCGGGCCGCGAGTGAAAAACTGTTTTTT.

The V and J genes are TRBV29-1 and TRBJ1-1; D is perhaps TRBD1 (5 bases). The CDR3 runs 11 residues. Trimming shortened V by 6 bases and J by 11 bases, and 16 bases separated the two germline ends. Germline CDR1 is SQVTM and CDR2 is ANQGSEA. The CDR3 DNA follows: TGCAGCGTCGCCAGGGAGGGTTTGGCTTTCTTT. This sequence encodes CSVAREGLAFF.

This chain joins TRBV7-2 and TRBJ1-3; D gene unclear. This CDR3 region has 11 residues. V lost 6 bases and J 12 bases, leaving 12 bases between the germline ends. CDR1 and CDR2 from the germline V gene are SGHTA and FQGNSA. In nucleotides, the CDR3 is TGTGCCAGCAGGTTCGGTGGCAGCATATATTTT. This sequence encodes CASRFGGSIYF.

This clone appeared once. The chain employs TRBV7-9 and TRBJ2-4; the D gene is possibly TRBD2 (6 bases). Germline assignment: CDR1 SEHNR and CDR2 FQNEAQ (reference sequence). Trimming took 4 bases from V and 6 from J, leaving 10 bases between them. CDR3 length equals 13 residues. CDR3 DNA: TGTGCCAGCAGCTCGGGACTTAGAAACATTCAGTACTTC. This encodes CASSSGLRNIQYF.

The J gene is TRBJ1-6, the V gene TRBV27, with D hard to call. The CDR3 contains 19 residues. CDR1 is MNHEY and CDR2 is SMNVEV in the germline V gene (reference sequence). Trimming stripped 5 bases from V and 4 bases from J, with 24 bases between. This CDR3 reads CASSPSPTRTLGYNSPLHF. CDR3 in DNA: TGTGCCAGCAGTCCTTCACCCACCCGGACCCTAGGGTATAATTCACCCCTCCACTTT.

The DNA for the CDR3 is TGTGCCAGCAAGAGGACTGGGGGGGCCGGTCCCCCGGCCACGGAGACCCAGTACTTC. Its protein product is CASKRTGGAGPPATETQYF. V usage is TRBV13 and J usage is TRBJ2-5; perhaps TRBD2 as D (7 bases). This CDR3 has 19 amino acids. V lost 7 bases and J lost 5, with 32 bases in between. Germline V gives CDR1 PRHDT, CDR2 FYEKMQ (reference sequence). The full variable domain, rest sourced from reference TRBV13 and TRBJ2-5, is AAGVIQSPRHLIKEKRETATLKCYPIPRHDTVYWYQQGPGQDPQFLISFYEKMQSDKGSIPDRFSAQQFSDYHSELNMSSLELGDSALYFCASKRTGGAGPPATETQYFGPGTRLLVL.

The chain combines TRBV28 with TRBJ2-5; D gene uncertain. With 1 base removed from V and 5 bases from J, the gap between germline ends came to 8 bases. The CDR3 extends over 13 amino acids. The germline V gene has CDR1 MDHEN and CDR2 SYDVKM. CDR3: CASSLSAEETQYF. CDR3 DNA: TGTGCCAGCAGTTTATCGGCGGAGGAGACCCAGTACTTC.

This clone showed up just once. The chain recombines TRBV10-3 with TRBJ1-5; a possible D gene is TRBD1 (5 bases). V was cut by 11 bases and J by 2 bases, with 13 bases left in between. Looked up from germline, CDR1 is ENHRY and CDR2 is SYGVKD. This CDR3 region has 13 residues. CDR3 protein: CAVAPGGNQPQHF. The DNA for the CDR3 is TGTGCCGTCGCACCGGGGGGCAATCAGCCCCAGCATTTT.

The sample holds one count of this clone. This chain uses TRBV6-5 with TRBJ1-2; 7 bases fit TRBD1. Germline V lookup: CDR1 MNHEY, CDR2 SVGAGI. V dropped 6 bases and J dropped 2; count of bases not matched to a gene: 0. The CDR3 loop spans 12 amino acids. The CDR3 DNA follows: TGTGCCAGCAGACAGGGGAACTATGGCTACACCTTC. Protein: CASRQGNYGYTF.

This clone was observed a few times. This rearrangement joins TRBV30 to TRBJ1-4, with TRBD1 matching 7 bases. Germline V lookup: CDR1 GTSNPN, CDR2 SVGIG (reference sequence). The CDR3 is 13 residues long. With 8 bases clipped from V and 5 bases from J, the junction kept 8 bases outside the gene matches. CDR3 nucleotide sequence: TGTGCCCGACAGGGCCAGGGAAATGAAAAACTGTTTTTT. This sequence encodes CARQGQGNEKLFF.

V and J are TRBV7-2 and TRBJ2-3, with 11 bases lining up with TRBD2. After removal of 5 bases from V and 2 bases from J, the junction contained 9 bases not matched to a gene. The CDR3 loop spans 17 amino acids. The germline CDR1 and CDR2 sequences are SGHTA and FQGNSA. In nucleotides, the CDR3 is TGTGCCAGCAGCCTCGCCCGACTAGCGGGGACCACAGATACGCAGTATTTT. Its protein is CASSLARLAGTTDTQYF.

The genes are TRBV7-9 and TRBJ2-2; weak D call: TRBD2 (7 bases). The CDR3 contains 14 residues. Germline V gives CDR1 SEHNR, CDR2 FQNEAQ (reference sequence). Trimming took off 7 bases at V and 5 bases at J, with 14 bases between the two ends. The CDR3 here is CASTRGAETGELFF. The CDR3 DNA follows: TGTGCCAGCACCCGGGGGGCAGAGACCGGGGAGCTGTTTTTT.

This clone has a handful of counts. This chain uses TRBV9 with TRBJ2-1; TRBD2 aligns across 11 bases. Unmatched junction bases numbered 8, after V lost 4 bases and J lost 8 bases. Germline CDR1 SGDLS, CDR2 YYNGEE. The CDR3 covers 15 residues. This chain's CDR3 is CASSQTSGGNDEQFF. The CDR3 nucleotides are TGTGCCAGCAGCCAAACTAGCGGGGGAAATGATGAGCAGTTCTTC.

This clone was recorded only once. The chain uses TRBV6-5 and TRBJ2-7; TRBD1 agrees at 9 bases. V lost 6 bases to trimming and J lost 8 bases; unmatched junction nucleotides: 8. The CDR3 runs to 13 residues. CDR1 and CDR2 from the germline V gene are MNHEY and SVGAGI. CDR3 bases: TGTGCCAGCAGCCCCGGGACAGGGAATCAGCAGTACTTC. It translates to CASSPGTGNQQYF.